This is a list of T cell receptor beta chains from one sample in a study of cytomegalovirus exposure and HLA in healthy donors. Assay: immunoSEQ multiplex PCR; the TCRdb copy retains only in-frame clones and omits some. The sample holds 150,000 or so clones, about 80% seen once. The sequenced sample consisted of PBMCs. These receptors were taken from a man younger than 30 in good health and CMV-seropositive. Each CDR3 is given with its conserved first and last residue. The D gene is left open where the match is weak. The size field is filled for only some rows; it gives once, few, many or a size class.

j_gene,d_gene,abundance,len,v_gene,CDR3aa,CDR3nt
TRBJ2-1,NA,NA,11,TRBV6-5,CASSYYREQFF,TGTGCCAGCAGTTACTACCGGGAGCAGTTCTTC
TRBJ2-7,TRBD1,NA,14,TRBV7-6,CASSSGGTGTGVYF,TGTGCCAGCAGCTCGGGGGGAACCGGGACAGGGGTATACTTC
TRBJ2-7,NA,NA,15,TRBV27,CASSSRAREGYEQYF,TGTGCCAGCAGTTCCCGCGCCAGGGAAGGCTACGAGCAGTACTTC
TRBJ2-7,NA,NA,13,TRBV6-5,CASSYSQSYEQYF,TGTGCCAGCAGTTACTCTCAATCCTACGAGCAGTACTTC
TRBJ1-2,TRBD1,NA,14,TRBV2,CASKAPGQLYGYTF,TGTGCCAGCAAGGCCCCGGGACAGCTCTATGGCTACACCTTC
TRBJ2-3,TRBD1,NA,16,TRBV9,CASVQDRAGSTDTQYF,TGTGCCAGCGTGCAGGACAGGGCTGGTAGCACAGATACGCAGTATTTT
TRBJ2-7,TRBD1,NA,15,TRBV28,CASSFPGTGGNEQYF,TGTGCCAGCAGTTTCCCCGGGACAGGGGGCAACGAGCAGTACTTC
TRBJ2-4,NA,NA,17,TRBV27,CASSLRLSGHLKSIQYF,TGTGCCAGCAGTTTAAGACTCTCGGGACACCTAAAAAGCATTCAGTACTTC
TRBJ1-2,NA,NA,16,TRBV5-6,CASSFLLLDSTYGYTF,TGTGCCAGCAGCTTTTTGCTCTTGGACAGTACCTATGGCTACACCTTC
TRBJ2-7,TRBD1,NA,14,TRBV6-1,CASSEGGQGDEQYF,TGTGCCAGCAGTGAAGGCGGACAGGGGGACGAGCAGTACTTC
TRBJ1-2,NA,NA,16,TRBV5-1,CASSLEGRGAYGGYTF,TGCGCCAGCAGCTTGGAGGGCAGGGGCGCATACGGTGGCTACACCTTC
TRBJ2-7,NA,few,15,TRBV6-6,CASTYDAGLTYEQYF,TGTGCCAGCACCTACGATGCAGGCCTGACCTACGAGCAGTACTTC
TRBJ2-3,NA,NA,11,TRBV19,CASRNRDTQYF,TGTGCCAGCCGAAACAGGGATACGCAGTATTTT
TRBJ2-3,TRBD1,NA,15,TRBV6-4,CASSASTGSTDTQYF,TGTGCCAGCAGTGCCTCGACAGGGTCCACAGATACGCAGTATTTT
TRBJ2-5,TRBD2,NA,17,TRBV18,CASSPPGLAGVGETQYF,TGTGCCAGCTCACCACCGGGACTAGCGGGAGTGGGAGAGACCCAGTACTTC
TRBJ1-2,TRBD1,few,15,TRBV9,CASSAGTGANYGYTF,TGTGCCAGCAGCGCAGGGACAGGGGCTAACTATGGCTACACCTTC
TRBJ1-3,NA,NA,16,TRBV6-5,CASSLTATRSQNTIYF,TGTGCCAGCAGTTTAACAGCTACCCGAAGCCAGAACACCATATATTTT
TRBJ1-4,NA,NA,15,TRBV19,CASSIRSGSYEKLFF,TGTGCCAGTAGTATTCGGTCCGGGAGTTATGAAAAACTGTTTTTT
TRBJ1-3,NA,NA,15,TRBV6-1,CASSESRELRSTIYF,TGTGCCAGCAGTGAGTCTCGGGAGCTTCGGAGCACCATATATTTT
TRBJ1-5,NA,NA,13,TRBV19,CASSRFSNQPQHF,TGTGCCAGTTCCAGGTTTAGCAATCAGCCCCAGCATTTT
TRBJ2-1,TRBD2,once,16,TRBV11-2,CASLGAGNDIYNEQFF,TGTGCCAGCTTGGGAGCGGGAAACGATATATACAATGAGCAGTTCTTC
TRBJ1-2,TRBD1,NA,15,TRBV4-1,CASSQGSGQGYGYTF,TGCGCCAGCAGCCAAGGCTCGGGACAGGGATATGGCTACACCTTC
TRBJ2-7,TRBD2,once,15,TRBV6-5,CASSYDSSGGYEQYF,TGTGCCAGCAGTTACGACTCTAGCGGGGGCTACGAGCAGTACTTC
TRBJ2-7,NA,few,13,TRBV25-1,CASRSQYSYEQYF,TGTGCCAGCAGAAGTCAGTACTCCTACGAGCAGTACTTC
TRBJ1-5,TRBD1,NA,15,TRBV7-9,CASSLGTGEDQPQHF,TGTGCCAGCAGCTTAGGGACAGGCGAAGATCAGCCCCAGCATTTT
TRBJ1-5,NA,NA,15,TRBV27,CASSLRGNLNQPQHF,TGTGCCAGCAGTTTGCGGGGGAACCTCAATCAGCCCCAGCATTTT
TRBJ2-7,NA,NA,15,TRBV19,CASRPSSVGGYEQYF,TGTGCCAGTAGGCCCTCTTCGGTGGGAGGCTACGAGCAGTACTTC
TRBJ2-3,TRBD1,NA,11,TRBV18,CASSPMDREYF,TGTGCCAGCTCACCGATGGACAGGGAGTATTTT
TRBJ2-5,TRBD1,NA,15,TRBV10-2,CASSDIFTGGETQYF,TGCGCCAGCAGTGACATCTTCACAGGGGGGGAGACCCAGTACTTC
TRBJ2-7,TRBD2,NA,15,TRBV7-3,CASSFGAWTSVEQYF,TGTGCCAGCAGCTTCGGCGCGTGGACTAGTGTGGAGCAGTACTTC
TRBJ2-3,NA,NA,15,TRBV5-1,CASSLVPGAPDTQYF,TGCGCCAGCAGCTTGGTACCGGGAGCCCCAGATACGCAGTATTTT
TRBJ2-7,NA,NA,13,TRBV7-2,CASSLEEFYEQYF,TGTGCCAGCAGCTTAGAGGAGTTCTACGAGCAGTACTTC
TRBJ1-5,NA,NA,14,TRBV19,CASTPPGLFQPQHF,TGTGCCAGTACCCCCCCGGGTCTATTCCAGCCCCAGCATTTT
TRBJ2-7,TRBD1,NA,14,TRBV27,CASSTYDRDYEQYF,TGTGCCAGCAGTACATACGACAGGGACTACGAGCAGTACTTC
TRBJ1-1,TRBD1,NA,15,TRBV5-1,CASSAGDRINTEAFF,TGCGCCAGCAGCGCGGGGGACAGGATTAACACTGAAGCTTTCTTT
TRBJ2-7,TRBD2,NA,14,TRBV7-8,CASSLGGTTYEQYF,TGTGCCAGCAGCTTAGGGGGGACTACCTACGAGCAGTACTTC
TRBJ2-1,NA,few,11,TRBV6-5,CASSNWPEQFF,TGTGCCAGCAGTAATTGGCCTGAGCAGTTCTTC
TRBJ2-7,TRBD2,NA,16,TRBV18,CASSPLGLAGGYEQYF,TGTGCCAGCTCACCACTGGGACTAGCGGGAGGGTACGAGCAGTACTTC
TRBJ2-3,TRBD2,NA,14,TRBV5-1,CASREGGSTDTQYF,TGCGCCAGCCGGGAGGGGGGAAGCACAGATACGCAGTATTTT
TRBJ2-5,TRBD1,NA,15,TRBV28,CASGLRTGGQETQYF,TGTGCCAGCGGATTAAGGACAGGGGGACAAGAGACCCAGTACTTC
TRBJ2-7,NA,NA,13,TRBV28,CASTGGTTYEQYF,TGTGCCAGCACTGGAGGAACAACCTACGAGCAGTACTTC
TRBJ1-2,TRBD1,NA,15,TRBV6-5,CASSYSTGAHQGYTF,TGTGCCAGCAGTTACTCGACAGGGGCTCATCAGGGCTACACCTTC
TRBJ1-2,TRBD1,NA,13,TRBV18,CASSPDRSYGYTF,TGTGCCAGCTCGCCGGACAGGTCATATGGCTACACCTTC
TRBJ2-7,NA,NA,16,TRBV5-1,CASSFSWDFDTYEQYF,TGCGCCAGCAGCTTTAGTTGGGACTTTGATACCTACGAGCAGTACTTC
TRBJ1-1,NA,few,12,TRBV28,CASSFRNTEAFF,TGTGCCAGCAGTTTCAGGAACACTGAAGCTTTCTTT
TRBJ2-7,TRBD1,NA,15,TRBV7-9,CASSLAQGALNEQYF,TGTGCCAGCAGCTTAGCACAGGGGGCGCTGAACGAGCAGTACTTC
TRBJ2-7,TRBD1,NA,15,TRBV6-5,CASSRGRSATYEQYF,TGTGCCAGCAGTAGGGGGCGTTCCGCCACCTACGAGCAGTACTTC
TRBJ2-2,TRBD2,once,16,TRBV4-2,CASSQGAGANTGELFF,TGTGCCAGCAGCCAAGGGGCGGGAGCTAACACCGGGGAGCTGTTTTTT
TRBJ1-3,TRBD1,NA,20,TRBV4-1,CASSPLRGDRVKMLPNTIYF,TGCGCCAGCAGCCCGTTGAGGGGGGACAGGGTAAAAATGCTCCCGAACACCATATATTTT
TRBJ2-7,TRBD2,NA,13,TRBV19,CASSLGLGYEQYF,TGTGCCAGTAGTCTGGGACTAGGCTACGAGCAGTACTTC
TRBJ2-5,NA,NA,13,TRBV27,CASRTGIQETQYF,TGTGCCAGCAGAACAGGGATCCAAGAGACCCAGTACTTC
TRBJ2-7,NA,few,13,TRBV28,CASTGHSSYEQYF,TGTGCCAGCACCGGCCACAGCTCCTACGAGCAGTACTTC
TRBJ1-3,TRBD1,NA,14,TRBV9,CASSKTGGEDTIYF,TGTGCCAGCAGCAAGACAGGGGGGGAGGACACCATATATTTT